This entry features one T cell receptor beta chain sequence. The CDR3 has 17 amino acids. V gave up 5 bases and J gave up 3 bases; unmatched junction bases: 14. Moderate-to-severe activity, CAS ≥3, NOSPECS ≥4 and a duration under 3 months were seen in donors with ophthalmopathy. If patients had other autoimmune diseases, uncontrolled infections, pregnancy or lactation, they were excluded. For repertoire sequencing, the TCR beta CDR3 regions were amplified from RNA transcripts. After a first-round RT-PCR with HTBI primers, a second-round multiplex PCR was run. TCRdb re-called the multiplex PCR reads through MiXCR, storing one row per CDR3 protein. The sample shows over 200,000 distinct CDR3 sequences, 29% of them seen only once. The data stem from a study of Graves' ophthalmopathy and Graves' hyperthyroidism. On the study more broadly: There was a collection of peripheral blood at initial diagnosis, before any treatment.

The sample comprised peripheral blood. The chain recombines TRBV12-3 or TRBV12-4 with TRBJ1-1; TRBD1 aligns across 8 bases. The receptor's source is a man aged 50-59 years with Graves' ophthalmopathy. The CDR3 sequence: CASSPTDRGPRDTEAFF. The CDR3 DNA follows: TGTGCCAGCAGTCCCACAGACAGGGGACCTCGGGACACTGAAGCTTTCTTT.